This entry concerns a single T cell receptor beta chain. What it recognizes is unknown. These data come from a study of OX40 agonist ivuxolimab in advanced cancers. Study as a whole: Earlier anti-PD-1, anti-PD-L1 or anti-CTLA-4 therapy was permitted; over 35% had received some. Study-wide findings and caveats: The mean number of expanded clones was higher in CD8+ T cells than in CD4+. A proportion of nonresponders additionally exhibited low normalized T-cell clonal expansion. Dose levels from 0.1 to 3.0 mg/kg saw CD4+ and CD8+ blood T cells expand clonally by week 6.

The method was immunoSEQ multiplex PCR; TCRdb's version includes in-frame clones alone and lacks a portion of them. Of 40,000 to 45,000 clones detected, about 85% appear once; the ten largest clones hold 6.5% to 8%. The V gene lost 5 bases and the J gene lost 3 bases, with 24 bases spanning the gap. The CDR3 sequence is 17 residues long. Germline V lookup: CDR1 SGHDT, CDR2 YYEEEE. The chain has TRBV5-6 and TRBJ2-7; a weak D match, TRBD2 (6 bases). This TCR was recovered from an adult with an advanced solid tumor such as melanoma, head and neck, liver or kidney cancer. The sequences come from CD4+ or CD8+ T cells sorted from blood, collected in a trial of the OX40 agonist ivuxolimab. CDR3 amino acids: CASSFIAASFYGYEQYF. DNA for the CDR3: TGTGCCAGCAGTTTTATAGCGGCCTCCTTCTACGGCTACGAGCAGTACTTC.